One and the same sample provided the 20 T cell receptor beta chains below, sequenced in a study of technical replicates of blood from a handful of donors. Produced via immunoSEQ multiplex PCR; TCRdb's table is partial and in-frame only. The repertoire holds about 59,000 clones, with 85% to 95% as singletons. Sequencing input: PBMCs. These receptors came from a human donor in good health. Some clones in this sample may be carry-over from other donors' samples.

The V and J genes are TRBV21-1 and TRBJ1-5; the D call TRBD1 from the table was never checked on the DNA. TRBV21-1 is flagged as a pseudogene. The CDR3 spans 16 residues. The chain's CDR3 is CASSKIIRVVRQPQHF. The DNA of the CDR3 is TGTGCCAGCAGCAAAATAATCAGGGTAGTTAGACAGCCCCAGCATTTT.

This clone occurred once. The genes are TRBV4-2 and TRBJ2-3; 8 positions agree with TRBD2. CDR3 length: 16 amino acids. The J segment lost 1 base and the V segment lost 3 bases, leaving 6 bases of the junction unmatched. Germline CDR1 LGHNA, CDR2 YNFKEQ. The CDR3, as DNA: TGTGCCAGCAGCCAGCGAACGACTAGCGGCACAGATACGCAGTATTTT. Translated: CASSQRTTSGTDTQYF.

This chain uses TRBV27 with TRBJ1-1; D is perhaps TRBD1 (6 bases). Per germline, CDR1 MNHEY and CDR2 SMNVEV (reference sequence). Trimming took off 3 bases at V and 3 bases at J, with 11 bases between the two ends. The CDR3 is 14 residues long. CDR3 residues: CASSFRQGYTEAFF. The CDR3 DNA follows: TGTGCCAGCAGTTTTAGGCAGGGGTACACTGAAGCTTTCTTT.

The chain is built from TRBV7-2 and TRBJ2-5, with no clear D. The germline V and J ends were trimmed by 5 bases and 2 bases, with 12 bases remaining between them. There are 14 residues in the CDR3. Germline V lookup: CDR1 SGHTA, CDR2 FQGNSA. In DNA, the CDR3 is TGTGCCAGCAGCGTACCCGGGTTTCAAGAGACCCAGTACTTC. This encodes CASSVPGFQETQYF.

J is TRBJ2-5 and V is TRBV7-9; TRBD1 matches at 7 bases. Germline CDR1 is SEHNR and CDR2 is FQNEAQ (reference sequence). CDR3 length equals 17 residues. Unmatched junction bases numbered 14, after V lost 5 bases and J lost 2 bases. CDR3 in amino acids: CASSLQTGLLWQETQYF. CDR3 sequence (DNA): TGTGCCAGCAGCCTGCAGACAGGGTTGCTTTGGCAAGAGACCCAGTACTTC. Filled out from reference TRBV7-9 and TRBJ2-5, the complete variable domain reads DTGVSQNPRHKITKRGQNVTFRCDPISEHNRLYWYRQTLGQGPEFLTYFQNEAQLEKSRLLSDRFSAERPKGSFSTLEIQRTEQGDSAMYLCASSLQTGLLWQETQYFGPGTRLLVL.

This clone appeared once. The V gene is TRBV4-1, the J gene TRBJ2-3; TRBD1 agrees at 7 bases. Per the germline V gene, CDR1 is MGHRA and CDR2 is YSYEKL. After removal of 3 bases from V and 5 bases from J, the junction contained 8 bases not matched to a gene. The CDR3 covers 15 residues. DNA of the CDR3: TGCGCCAGCAGCCAGGGATCACAGGGGAAAGATACGCAGTATTTT. Translating it yields CASSQGSQGKDTQYF.

V usage is TRBV5-6 and J usage is TRBJ2-5; TRBD1 matches at 9 bases. Germline assignment: CDR1 SGHDT and CDR2 YYEEEE. The CDR3 has 13 residues. Trimming at V came to 4 bases and at J to 5 bases, leaving 3 bases not matched to a gene. This CDR3 is CASSQGQGETQYF. DNA of the CDR3: TGTGCCAGCAGCCAGGGACAGGGTGAGACCCAGTACTTC.

This chain connects TRBV13 to TRBJ2-1, with 15 bases that match TRBD2. The V gene's germline CDR1 is PRHDT and CDR2 FYEKMQ (reference sequence). V was pared by 4 bases and J by 10 bases, with 5 bases of the junction left unmatched. The CDR3 extends over 15 amino acids. CDR3 nucleotide sequence: TGTGCCAGCAGCTCGTGGACTAGCGGGAGGGGGGAGCAGTTCTTC. This translates into CASSSWTSGRGEQFF. The whole variable domain, remainder taken from reference TRBV13 and TRBJ2-1, is AAGVIQSPRHLIKEKRETATLKCYPIPRHDTVYWYQQGPGQDPQFLISFYEKMQSDKGSIPDRFSAQQFSDYHSELNMSSLELGDSALYFCASSSWTSGRGEQFFGPGTRLTVL.

This clone showed up just once. V usage is TRBV6-5 and J usage is TRBJ2-7, with TRBD1 identical over 7 bases. CDR1 and CDR2 from the germline V gene are MNHEY and SVGAGI. The length of the CDR3 is 14 residues. V lost 6 bases to trimming and J lost 2 bases; unmatched junction nucleotides: 7. The CDR3 nucleotides are TGTGCCAGCAGCCCTCGGGACAGTACCTACGAGCAGTACTTC. This encodes CASSPRDSTYEQYF.

This chain connects TRBV7-2 to TRBJ2-1, with TRBD1 as a possible D gene (5 bases). Germline loops: CDR1 SGHTA, CDR2 FQGNSA. V lost 1 base, J lost 4 bases, and 11 bases lay in between. This CDR3 has 15 residues. As DNA, the CDR3 is TGTGCCAGCAGCTTAGTTGGACAACCTTACAATGAGCAGTTCTTC. Translating it yields CASSLVGQPYNEQFF.

The chain links TRBV11-3 to TRBJ1-1, with a weak D call TRBD1 (6 bases). V was trimmed by 0 bases and J by 0 bases, leaving 8 bases between them. The CDR3 covers 15 residues. The germline CDR1 and CDR2 sequences are SGHNT and YENEEA. The CDR3 protein is CASSLDGTLNTEAFF. DNA for the CDR3: TGTGCCAGCAGCTTAGATGGGACACTGAACACTGAAGCTTTCTTT.

This clone was recorded once. This chain uses TRBV5-6 with TRBJ2-5; 7 bases map to TRBD1. Trimming cost V 0 bases and J 5 bases; bases outside gene matches: 13. CDR1 SGHDT and CDR2 YYEEEE come from the germline V gene. This CDR3 spans 17 amino acids. This chain's CDR3 is CASSLVGVGGAWETQYF. The CDR3 DNA reads TGTGCCAGCAGCTTGGTAGGGGTAGGGGGCGCCTGGGAGACCCAGTACTTC.

The table lists this clone with a few counts. This rearrangement joins TRBV9 to TRBJ2-5; 10 bases match TRBD2. Germline values: CDR1 SGDLS, CDR2 YYNGEE. The CDR3 sequence is 15 residues long. J was trimmed by 5 bases and V by 2 bases; bases with no gene match: 6. The CDR3 spells CASSVGTSDSETQYF. CDR3 bases: TGTGCCAGCAGCGTCGGGACTAGCGATTCGGAGACCCAGTACTTC.

The chain links TRBV29-1 to TRBJ1-1, with D hard to call. The CDR3 totals 13 residues. V was shortened by 4 bases and J by 2 bases, with 11 bases between the two germline ends. CDR1 SQVTM and CDR2 ANQGSEA come from the germline V gene. The CDR3 region has the DNA TGCAGCGTTGGTTTCCAACTCAACACTGAAGCTTTCTTT. Its translation: CSVGFQLNTEAFF.

This sequence joins TRBV7-2 and TRBJ2-7; no clear D. V dropped 1 base and J dropped 2 bases, with 6 bases sitting between them. The CDR3 loop spans 13 amino acids. Germline CDR1 SGHTA, CDR2 FQGNSA. CDR3 sequence (DNA): TGTGCCAGCAGCTTAGATCATCCCTACGAGCAGTACTTC. Protein sequence: CASSLDHPYEQYF.

This chain links TRBV29-1 with TRBJ1-5; no firm D call. The CDR3 consists of 13 residues. V lost 6 bases to trimming and J lost 0 bases, with 9 bases between them. CDR1 is SQVTM and CDR2 is ANQGSEA in the germline V gene. In nucleotides, the CDR3 is TGCAGCGTCGCAGAGGTTAGCAATCAGCCCCAGCATTTT. Translating it yields CSVAEVSNQPQHF.

In its sample, this clone was seen a few times. The chain joins TRBV2 to TRBJ1-1; tentatively, D is TRBD1 (6 bases). The length of the CDR3 is 14 residues. Trimming shortened V by 7 bases and J by 4 bases, and 16 bases separated the two germline ends. Germline CDR1 and CDR2: SNHLY and FYNNEI. The CDR3 region has the DNA TGTGCCAGCAACAGGGATGGGGACCTCACTGAAGCTTTCTTT. Its protein product is CASNRDGDLTEAFF. The variable domain in full, completed from reference TRBV2 and TRBJ1-1, reads EPEVTQTPSHQVTQMGQEVILRCVPISNHLYFYWYRQILGQKVEFLVSFYNNEISEKSEIFDDQFSVERPDGSNFTLKIRSTKLEDSAMYFCASNRDGDLTEAFFGQGTRLTVV.

This chain uses TRBV5-1 with TRBJ2-2; 9 bases are a match to TRBD2. Trimming cost V 3 bases and J 3 bases; bases outside gene matches: 3. The CDR3 length is 15 residues. Germline lookup yields CDR1 SGHRS and CDR2 YFSETQ. CDR3 coding DNA: TGCGCCAGCAGCTCACGGACTAGCGACACCGGGGAGCTGTTTTTT. It translates to CASSSRTSDTGELFF.

The chain uses TRBV7-8 and TRBJ2-5; 7 bases map to TRBD1. The CDR3 has 14 residues. Germline CDR1 reads SGHVS; CDR2 reads FQNEAQ. V dropped 1 base and J dropped 5; count of bases not matched to a gene: 4. DNA for the CDR3: TGTGCCAGCAGCTTAGTTCCCAGGGGGGAGACCCAGTACTTC. Its translation is CASSLVPRGETQYF.

This chain uses TRBV27 with TRBJ2-1; 13 bases are a match to TRBD2. The junction had 8 bases not matched to a gene; V was cut back by 5 bases and J by 4 bases. Germline assignment: CDR1 MNHEY and CDR2 SMNVEV (reference sequence). This CDR3 has 17 amino acids. CDR3 residues: CASSLRLAGGRYNEQFF. The CDR3, as DNA: TGTGCCAGCAGTCTCCGACTAGCGGGGGGCCGGTACAATGAGCAGTTCTTC.